This TCR beta chain was found in a study of T cell repertoires in cytomegalovirus infection. The study's findings and limits: Across the ex vivo response, the dominant clonotypes were HLA-C-restricted CMV-specific TCR beta clonotypes. Carriers of CMV and the relevant HLA type were discriminated by public TCR beta frequency.

TCRdb processed the reads anew with MiXCR; each CDR3 protein has one entry. This sample has about 220,000 distinct CDR3 sequences, with around 40% found just once. Germline assignment: CDR1 LGHDT and CDR2 YNNKEL (reference sequence). This CDR3 region has 16 residues. Unmatched junction bases numbered 4, after V lost 3 bases and J lost 3 bases. Note on this clonotype: What it binds is unknown.

This material consisted of CD8+ T cells from cultured PBMCs, taken from culture after CMV antigen stimulation. The sequence came from a human donor in good health (CMV status not recorded). Some clones in this sample may be carry-over from other donors' samples. The chain carries TRBV3-1 and TRBJ2-3; 12 nucleotides agree with TRBD2. The CDR3 DNA follows: TGTGCCAGCAGCCATCTAGCGGGGGGGCCAACAGATACGCAGTATTTT. Encoded protein: CASSHLAGGPTDTQYF.